Below are 14 T cell receptor beta chains sequenced from a single sample in a study of T cell repertoires in cytomegalovirus infection. TCRdb re-analysed the reads in MiXCR, keeping a single row per CDR3 protein. The sample shows some 940,000 distinct CDR3 sequences, 31% of them seen only once. Their cognate antigens are unknown. The starting material was cultured CD8+ T cells from PBMCs, obtained from culture after CMV antigen stimulation. The receptors originated from a human donor in good health (CMV status not recorded). Some clones in this sample may be carry-over from other donors' samples.

Regarding this clonotype: A read error may be the cause here, since a much bigger clone is one base away. The genes are TRBV6-5 and TRBJ2-6; TRBD1 aligns across 9 bases. The CDR3 totals 18 residues. The V gene's germline CDR1 is MNHEY and CDR2 SVGAGI. The CDR3 region has the DNA TGTGCCAGCAGTTACGCACAGGGGGCTGGGTCTGGGGTCAACGTCCTGACTTTC. It codes for CASSYAQGAGSGVNVLTF.

This clonotype was seen at least ten times. This rearrangement joins TRBV6-1 to TRBJ2-3; 7 nucleotides line up with TRBD2. V gave up 11 bases and J gave up 2 bases; unmatched junction bases: 10. The CDR3 runs to 14 residues. Germline lookup yields CDR1 MNHNS and CDR2 SASEGT. CDR3 region: CAAWGGANTDTQYF. For the CDR3, the DNA is TGTGCCGCGTGGGGAGGGGCGAACACAGATACGCAGTATTTT.

Details on this clonotype: The CDR3 does not end in the conserved phenylalanine or tryptophan, so this is likely a read error. V and J are TRBV7-2 and TRBJ2-2; D perhaps matches TRBD1 (5 bases). Trimming pared 6 bases from V and 7 bases from J, leaving 18 bases between. Germline CDR1 is SGHTA and CDR2 is FQGNSA. The CDR3 covers 15 residues. The CDR3 DNA reads as TGTGCCAGCAGTCTCGTGGGCAGGGTCCACGGGGAGCTGTTTTCT. This translates into CASSLVGRVHGELFS.

In its sample, this clonotype was seen many times. The V gene is TRBV7-2, the J gene TRBJ1-1; 9 bases fit TRBD1. Per germline, CDR1 SGHTA and CDR2 FQGNSA. This CDR3 has 15 residues. The trim removed 5 bases at V and 1 base at J, leaving 5 bases unmatched. DNA for the CDR3: TGTGCCAGCAGCCCCCGGACAGGGGAGAACACTGAAGCTTTCTTT. Its protein is CASSPRTGENTEAFF. Based on the CDR3 plus reference TRBV7-2 and TRBJ1-1, the full variable domain is GAGVSQSPSNKVTEKGKDVELRCDPISGHTALYWYRQSLGQGLEFLIYFQGNSAPDKSGLPSDRFSAERTGGSVSTLTIQRTQQEDSAVYLCASSPRTGENTEAFFGQGTRLTVV.

A few counts support this clonotype. The gene calls are TRBV27 and TRBJ2-1; tentative D call: TRBD2 (7 bases). This CDR3 has 16 amino acids. V lost 2 bases and J 2 bases, leaving 13 bases between the germline ends. Germline lookup yields CDR1 MNHEY and CDR2 SMNVEV (reference sequence). CDR3: CASSLLAGDTYNEQFF. The CDR3 nucleotides read TGTGCCAGCAGTTTACTGGCGGGGGACACCTACAATGAGCAGTTCTTC.

In this sample, this clonotype turned up once. The chain joins TRBV13 to TRBJ1-1, with D tentatively TRBD1 (5 bases). CDR1 and CDR2 (germline): PRHDT, FYEKMQ (reference sequence). The ends were cut back, 1 base at V and 4 bases at J, with 13 bases in the middle. This CDR3 is 15 amino acids long. CDR3 amino acids: CASSLVGDWSTEAFF. The CDR3 DNA reads TGTGCCAGCAGCTTAGTTGGGGACTGGAGCACTGAAGCTTTCTTT.

V usage is TRBV20-1 and J usage is TRBJ2-1, with a tentative D call TRBD1 (5 bases). The CDR3 is made up of 15 amino acids. Germline-derived CDR1 and CDR2 are DFQATT and SNEGSKA (reference sequence). V lost 0 bases and J lost 5, with 14 bases in between. The CDR3 DNA sequence: TGCAGTGCTAGAGATCCACAGGCGGCCAACAATGAGCAGTTCTTC. Translation: CSARDPQAANNEQFF.

The chain has TRBV27 and TRBJ1-1; 8 nucleotides align to TRBD1. In germline, CDR1 is MNHEY, CDR2 SMNVEV (reference sequence). With 6 bases clipped from V and 1 base from J, the junction kept 4 bases outside the gene matches. The CDR3 has 14 residues. This CDR3 is CASSGTGSNTEAFF. The CDR3 DNA is TGTGCCAGCAGCGGGACAGGATCGAACACTGAAGCTTTCTTT.

V usage is TRBV7-9 and J usage is TRBJ1-2, with 7 bases identical to TRBD1. Per the germline V gene, CDR1 is SEHNR and CDR2 is FQNEAQ (reference sequence). The trim removed 5 bases at V and 7 bases at J, leaving 10 bases unmatched. The CDR3 extends over 14 amino acids. The CDR3 DNA reads as TGTGCCAGCAGCCTCCCGGCAGGGGGAACTGGCTACACCTTC. Its protein product is CASSLPAGGTGYTF.

This sequence joins TRBV7-6 and TRBJ1-1; the match to TRBD1 covers 8 bases. Germline V gives CDR1 SGHVS, CDR2 FNYEAQ. J was trimmed by 4 bases and V by 2 bases; bases with no gene match: 9. This CDR3 is built from 16 residues. In DNA form, the CDR3 reads TGTGCCAGCAGCTTATCCCCGGACAGGGTAGGCACTGAAGCTTTCTTT. It is translated as CASSLSPDRVGTEAFF.

The chain recombines TRBV7-6 with TRBJ2-1; 9 bases fit TRBD1. Germline V gives CDR1 SGHVS, CDR2 FNYEAQ. Germline trimming cut 6 bases from V and 8 bases from J; bases unmatched to any gene: 5. CDR3 size: 13 residues. The CDR3 loop reads CASSWTGEYEQFF. CDR3 DNA: TGTGCCAGCAGTTGGACAGGGGAATATGAGCAGTTCTTC. Complete variable domain (other parts from reference TRBV7-6 and TRBJ2-1): GAGVSQSPRYKVTKRGQDVALRCDPISGHVSLYWYRQALGQGPEFLTYFNYEAQQDKSGLPNDRFSAERPEGSISTLTIQRTEQRDSAMYRCASSWTGEYEQFFGPGTRLTVL.

There are a few counts of this clonotype. The chain couples TRBV7-6 to TRBJ2-1; D is perhaps TRBD1 (5 bases). The CDR3 has 12 residues. V was clipped by 1 base and J by 12 bases, with 10 bases between them. Germline CDR1 reads SGHVS; CDR2 reads FNYEAQ. CDR3 sequence reads: CASSLGTKGQFF. In DNA form, the CDR3 reads TGTGCCAGCAGCTTAGGGACAAAGGGGCAGTTCTTC.

As for this clonotype: A much larger clone is a single base away; this may be a read error. V and J are TRBV7-8 and TRBJ2-7, with a weak D call TRBD2 (6 bases). This CDR3 is 17 amino acids long. CDR1 SGHVS and CDR2 FQNEAQ come from the germline V gene. The CDR3 sequence: CASSLERGLGDSYKQYF. The CDR3 DNA sequence: TGTGCCAGCAGCTTAGAACGCGGGCTAGGGGACTCCTACAAGCAGTACTTC.

This chain joins TRBV6-5 and TRBJ2-2; TRBD1 agrees at 9 bases. Trimming at V came to 7 bases and at J to 4 bases, leaving 10 bases not matched to a gene. Germline CDR1 reads MNHEY; CDR2 reads SVGAGI. The CDR3 has 16 amino acids. CDR3 protein: CASNNAGTGITGELFF. As DNA, the CDR3 is TGTGCCAGCAACAACGCCGGGACAGGGATCACCGGGGAGCTGTTTTTT.